The T cell receptor beta chain under discussion was sequenced for a study of CD8+ T cells in alopecia areata. In the study overall: Each of the treated patients was given oral tofacitinib, 5 to 10 mg twice daily, for moderate-to-severe alopecia areata. Findings and limits, study-wide: Although TCR sharing was seen in mice, sharing across patients was less clear, possibly for HLA-related reasons. Lesional scalp displayed greater clonality than normal scalp, most notably in alopecia totalis/universalis.

A note on this clone: Its antigen remains unidentified.

Reverse transcribed after extraction, RNA yielded cDNA as the sequencing template. Here immunoSEQ multiplex PCR was the method, and the copy in TCRdb shows in-frame clones only, minus some. This sample has 110,000 or so clones, with roughly two fifths found just once. Alopecia areata patients had lesional scalp punch biopsies and peripheral blood taken from them. The sample consisted of CD4+ T cells sorted from blood. The sequence derives from a human donor with alopecia areata.

CDR3 amino acids: CASSVGPPSASSYEQYF. CDR3 DNA sequence: TGTGCCAGCAGCGTAGGTCCCCCTAGCGCCAGCTCCTACGAGCAGTACTTC. This chain joins TRBV9 and TRBJ2-7; TRBD2 is a possible D gene (6 bases). This CDR3 region has 17 residues. Germline CDR1 and CDR2: SGDLS and YYNGEE. V lost 0 bases and J 0 bases, leaving 16 bases between the germline ends.